Here is one TCR beta chain with its context. This clonotype was observed at least ten times. The antigen it binds to is not known. No qualities accompany the bases; no much larger clone lies one base away. This record comes from a study of early T cells in non-severe SARS-CoV-2 infection (dated by TCRdb to 2020 to 2023). About the study as a whole: Because TCR sequencing was done on bulk RNA from unsorted whole blood, the alpha and beta chains could not be paired.

A case-control design nested within a healthcare worker cohort in London, UK, was used, with weekly nasopharyngeal swab PCR tests and blood sampling performed. Between 23 and 31 March 2020, the week of the UK lockdown, healthcare workers were enrolled and then followed up weekly for as long as 16 weeks. Library preparation used 5' RACE. This sample was sequenced with a NextSeq 500. Unique molecular identifiers were attached to individual cDNA molecules in the TCR library protocol so that sequencing error and PCR bias could be corrected. Sequencing covered both TCR alpha and beta chains, and within each sample the abundances of alpha and beta sequences were tightly co-correlated. In the original analysis: Decombinator V4 was used to perform V gene, J gene and CDR3 annotation of TCR sequences. TCRs were defined as expanded if a significant change between any two time points was detected under a Poisson model with p below 0.0001. Abundances of TCRs were expressed as counts per million after normalisation to the total number of TCRs sequenced in each sample. MAIT TCRs were defined by TRAV1-2 paired with TRAJ12, TRAJ20 or TRAJ33, and iNKT TCRs by TRAV10 paired with TRAJ18. VDJdb, accessed 1 November 2021, was searched for CMV, EBV and SARS-CoV-2 annotated TCRs, excluding TCRs annotated for multiple antigens. TCRdb's own reprocessing of the public reads used fastp at Q25 and MiXCR and kept productive beta chains. Under each unique CDR3 protein, matching rows form one entry showing the most common genes and DNA. These V and J calls rely on TCRdb rather than the paper's analysis. Here the sample has about 76,000 distinct CDR3 sequences; about 11% occur a single time. Of the sample, approximately 4.8% is held by the ten largest clones.

The CDR3 covers 15 residues, taking in both the cysteine and the phenylalanine. The only DNA kept is the CDR3, 45 bases in frame from the first base. Between the V and J ends, shortened by 0 bases and 8 bases respectively, the junction contains 19 bases. The germline V gene (reference sequence) specifies GTSNPN as CDR1 and SVGIG as CDR2. Results and caveats for the whole study, not just this receptor: VDJdb matching was skewed toward anti-spike CD8 responses, so virus-specific expansions were likely underestimated and private and CD4 specificities were missed.

The sequenced sample consisted of whole blood. This receptor was identified in an adult who was a healthcare worker with PCR-confirmed SARS-CoV-2 infection or an uninfected control (not recorded which). The chain couples TRBV30 to TRBJ1-1; the D gene is perhaps TRBD1, from 6 matching bases. The nucleotides are TGTGCCTGGAGTGTATCTGTGGGAGTGGGGGGCGAAGCTTTCTTT. Translated, this is CAWSVSVGVGGEAFF.